Below, 16 T cell receptor beta chains from the same sample are listed, as sequenced in a study of shared clonotypes between healthy human individuals (dated by TCRdb to between 2020 and 2021). The method was the immunoSEQ multiplex PCR assay. The immuneACCESS repertoire file appears here via TCRdb, limited to in-frame rearrangements. These files lack a portion of the clones; in checked studies, under half of the deficit traces to unresolved V genes, and the cause of the others is not known. Across this sample there are about 1.5 million clones, with roughly 97% seen only once. About 1.2% of the sample comes from the top ten. The source material was naive CD4+ T cells sorted from blood. The meaning of the sample's cell subset or site label: CD45RA+ positively selected. These TCRs come from a man younger than 40 in good health.

V and J are TRBV11-2 and TRBJ2-7, with D unresolved. The length of the CDR3 is 15 residues. Trimming left V 1 base short and J 7 bases short, with 17 bases between. CDR1 and CDR2 from the germline V gene are SGHAT and FQNNGV. The CDR3 reads CASSLGHRAADEQYF. In DNA form, the CDR3 reads TGTGCCAGCAGCTTAGGTCACCGGGCCGCCGATGAGCAGTACTTC.

The chain links TRBV30 to TRBJ2-7; no definite D call. Germline CDR1 and CDR2: GTSNPN and SVGIG (reference sequence). The CDR3 contains 16 residues. V lost 0 bases and J lost 1, with 16 bases in between. The CDR3 DNA reads as TGTGCCTGGAGTGTTTCTAGGCAAAGCCATTCCTACGAGCAGTACTTC. It translates to CAWSVSRQSHSYEQYF.

V gene TRBV11-3 combines with J gene TRBJ2-5; 9 positions match TRBD1. Germline-derived CDR1 and CDR2 are SGHNT and YENEEA. The length of the CDR3 is 15 residues. V trimming: 5 bases; J trimming: 6 bases; junction bases outside the gene matches: 10. The CDR3 is CASSPDGTGKKTQYF. The CDR3 DNA follows: TGTGCCAGCAGCCCGGACGGGACAGGGAAAAAGACCCAGTACTTC.

The CDR3 nucleotides read TGTGCCAGCTCACCAAAGGGAGTCTACGAGCAGTACTTC. Its translation is CASSPKGVYEQYF. The chain is built from TRBV18 and TRBJ2-7; a weak D match, TRBD2 (5 bases). V shed 2 bases and J shed 3 bases, with 8 bases lying between them. The CDR3 has 13 amino acids. Germline V lookup: CDR1 KGHSH, CDR2 LQKENI.

This chain links TRBV10-2 with TRBJ2-3, with unresolved D. With 5 bases removed from V and 2 bases from J, the gap between germline ends came to 2 bases. Germline lookup yields CDR1 WSHSY and CDR2 SAAADI. This CDR3 is 11 amino acids long. The CDR3 DNA reads TGCGCCAGCAGTCACACAGATACGCAGTATTTT. Its translation: CASSHTDTQYF.

The chain recombines TRBV27 with TRBJ1-1, with D possibly matching TRBD1 (5 bases). The ends were cut back, 3 bases at V and 3 bases at J, with 11 bases in the middle. The germline gives CDR1 MNHEY, CDR2 SMNVEV (reference sequence). The CDR3 totals 14 residues. CDR3 sequence: CASSLRGLYTEAFF. As DNA, the CDR3 is TGTGCCAGCAGTTTGCGGGGCTTATACACTGAAGCTTTCTTT.

This sequence joins TRBV28 and TRBJ1-1; D possibly corresponds to TRBD1 (5 bases). The CDR3 spans 14 residues. The germline V gene has CDR1 MDHEN and CDR2 SYDVKM. V was shortened by 5 bases and J by 5 bases, with 15 bases between the two germline ends. The CDR3 protein is CASSLREGQTEAFF. Here the CDR3 DNA reads TGTGCCAGCAGTCTGCGAGAGGGGCAAACTGAAGCTTTCTTT. The full variable domain, with the rest looked up from reference TRBV28 and TRBJ1-1, is DVKVTQSSRYLVKRTGEKVFLECVQDMDHENMFWYRQDPGLGLRLIYFSYDVKMKEKGDIPEGYSVSREKKERFSLILESASTNQTSMYLCASSLREGQTEAFFGQGTRLTVV.

The rearrangement uses TRBV2 and TRBJ1-2; 8 positions agree with TRBD1. Germline V gene lookup returns CDR1 SNHLY and CDR2 FYNNEI. This CDR3 comprises 12 residues. The ends lost 10 bases at V and 3 bases at J; junction bases unmatched: 4. The CDR3 region is CATPDRDYGYTF. CDR3 nucleotides: TGTGCCACCCCGGACAGGGACTATGGCTACACCTTC.

The rearrangement links TRBV2 to TRBJ1-5; possibly TRBD1 for D (5 bases). V lost 6 bases to trimming and J lost 5 bases, with 14 bases between them. CDR3 length: 14 residues. In germline, CDR1 is SNHLY, CDR2 FYNNEI. This chain's CDR3 is CASSDSSSYQPQHF. The CDR3 DNA follows: TGTGCCAGCAGCGACAGTTCGTCTTATCAGCCCCAGCATTTT.

J is TRBJ2-2 and V is TRBV4-2; possibly TRBD2 for D (7 bases). The CDR3 is 16 residues long. In germline, CDR1 is LGHNA, CDR2 YNFKEQ. V was pared by 2 bases and J by 7 bases, with 17 bases between. The CDR3, as DNA: TGTGCCAGCAGCCAAACGGGGGGCCGATTGGGCGGGGAGCTGTTTTTT. Residues: CASSQTGGRLGGELFF.

J is TRBJ2-7 and V is TRBV6-5; D possibly corresponds to TRBD2 (6 bases). There are 15 residues in the CDR3. Trimming shortened V by 5 bases and J by 0 bases, and 14 bases separated the two germline ends. Germline values: CDR1 MNHEY, CDR2 SVGAGI. The CDR3 here is CASSVLGTHSYEQYF. In nucleotides, the CDR3 is TGTGCCAGCAGTGTCTTGGGGACTCACTCCTACGAGCAGTACTTC.

The chain recombines TRBV9 with TRBJ2-7; perhaps TRBD1 as D (6 bases). Germline values: CDR1 SGDLS, CDR2 YYNGEE. This CDR3 contains 15 residues. Trimming took off 2 bases at V and 6 bases at J, with 18 bases between the two ends. The CDR3 is CASSVGGQSTGEQYF. CDR3 sequence (DNA): TGTGCCAGCAGCGTCGGCGGACAGTCCACAGGCGAGCAGTACTTC.

This clone was picked up one time. The sample carries other DNA sequences with the same CDR3. The gene calls are TRBV5-1 and TRBJ1-2; unclear D gene. This CDR3 is 14 amino acids long. V was cut by 0 bases and J by 4 bases, with 10 bases left in between. Per germline, CDR1 SGHRS and CDR2 YFSETQ. In nucleotides, the CDR3 is TGCGCCAGCAGCTTGGCGTCGGAGACCTATGGCTACACCTTC. Encoded protein: CASSLASETYGYTF.

This chain uses TRBV30 with TRBJ2-7, with D possibly TRBD2 on 5 matching bases. Germline assignment: CDR1 GTSNPN and CDR2 SVGIG (reference sequence). The V and J ends lost 4 bases and 3 bases respectively, with 16 bases between them. The CDR3 has 14 residues. CDR3 DNA sequence: TGTGCCTGGACACCACGAGGGTTCCGCTACGAGCAGTACTTC. Amino acids: CAWTPRGFRYEQYF.

This clone was counted a single time. The chain links TRBV5-4 to TRBJ1-4; TRBD1 is a possible D gene (5 bases). Germline V gene sequence: CDR1 SGHNT, CDR2 YYREEE (reference sequence). Trimming stripped 2 bases from V and 8 bases from J, with 19 bases between. This CDR3 comprises 16 residues. The CDR3 protein is CASSLDQGGSQEKLFF. In DNA form, the CDR3 reads TGTGCCAGCAGCTTAGACCAGGGTGGGAGTCAGGAAAAACTGTTTTTT.

V gene TRBV5-6 combines with J gene TRBJ2-7; D gene uncertain. Germline assignment: CDR1 SGHDT and CDR2 YYEEEE. This CDR3 is built from 14 residues. The germline V and J ends were trimmed by 1 base and 4 bases, with 12 bases remaining between them. The CDR3 nucleotides read TGTGCCAGCAGCTTGACAAACAGAGAATACGAGCAGTACTTC. It encodes CASSLTNREYEQYF.